The rows below give T cell receptor beta chains drawn from one sample of a study of regulatory and conventional T cells in RAG deficiency. The data were produced by immunoSEQ multiplex PCR, yet TCRdb's version contains in-frame clones alone and is incomplete. The table has about 28,000 clones, about nine tenths seen once. This same sample was also part of a study on regulatory T cells.

The source material was Tregs sorted from blood. Source of these receptors: a human donor in good health. Each CDR3 is given with its conserved first and last residue. Fields, in order: clone size, J gene, V gene, D gene, CDR3 DNA, CDR3 protein. The D gene is left open where the match is weak. Part of the rows lack a size; the others show once, few, many or a class for expanded clones.

- | TRBJ1-1 | TRBV5-4 | - | TGTGCCAGCAGCCGACGGGGGGCGCGCACTGAAGCTTTCTTT | CASSRRGARTEAFF
- | TRBJ2-5 | TRBV4-1 | - | TGCGCCAGCAGCCAAGAAGAAAGGGTCGGGACCCAGTACTTC | CASSQEERVGTQYF
- | TRBJ2-3 | TRBV7-6 | - | TGTGCCAGCAGCTCACAGGGCAGCACAGATACGCAGTATTTT | CASSSQGSTDTQYF
- | TRBJ2-3 | TRBV11-3 | TRBD2 | TGTGCCAGCAGCAGGACTAGCAGTGCAGATACGCAGTATTTT | CASSRTSSADTQYF
- | TRBJ1-6 | TRBV4-1 | - | TGCGCCAGCAGCCAAGGTAGATCGAGGACATCCTTGAGCTCCTATAATTCACCCCTCCACTTT | CASSQGRSRTSLSSYNSPLHF
- | TRBJ2-4 | TRBV5-1 | TRBD1 | TGCGCCAGCAGCCCCTATGTGACAGGGGGCGTCAAAAACATTCAGTACTTC | CASSPYVTGGVKNIQYF
- | TRBJ1-5 | TRBV10-3 | - | TGTGCCATCAGTGAGTCGGGTTGGGCCACTAAGTACGGCAATCAGCCCCAGCATTTT | CAISESGWATKYGNQPQHF
- | TRBJ1-2 | TRBV6-1 | TRBD1 | TGTGCCAGCAGAACCGGGACAGGCCATGGCTACACCTTC | CASRTGTGHGYTF
- | TRBJ2-2 | TRBV14 | TRBD2 | TGTGCCAGCAGCCAAGGGGCTAGCGGGGCCACCGGGGAGCTGTTTTTT | CASSQGASGATGELFF
- | TRBJ2-5 | TRBV5-6 | TRBD2 | TGTGCCAGCAGCTTGCCCGGGACTAGACGGGGGGAGACCCAGTACTTC | CASSLPGTRRGETQYF
- | TRBJ2-1 | TRBV18 | - | TGTGCCAGCTCACCGACAGGTTACAATGAGCAGTTCTTC | CASSPTGYNEQFF
- | TRBJ2-3 | TRBV4-1 | - | TGCGCCAGCAGCCAAGTCCCAGACACAGATACGCAGTATTTT | CASSQVPDTDTQYF
- | TRBJ2-7 | TRBV2 | TRBD1 | TGTGCCAGCACCAGGTTGGGACAGGGCACCTACGAGCAGTACTTC | CASTRLGQGTYEQYF
- | TRBJ2-7 | TRBV5-5 | - | TGTGCCAGCAGCACCCCACTTGGCCTCAGCTCCTACGAGCAGTACTTC | CASSTPLGLSSYEQYF
- | TRBJ2-4 | TRBV6-6 | TRBD1 | TGTGCCAGCAGATCGGCAGGGGGTGGCCAAAACATTCAGTACTTC | CASRSAGGGQNIQYF
few | TRBJ2-1 | TRBV5-1 | - | TGCGCCAGCAGCTTGCCCCGGGAAGCGGGCGCAACCTACAATGAGCAGTTCTTC | CASSLPREAGATYNEQFF
- | TRBJ2-3 | TRBV4-1 | TRBD1 | TGCGCCAGCAGTCCGAGGGGGCTATCCCGCACAGATACGCAGTATTTT | CASSPRGLSRTDTQYF
- | TRBJ2-3 | TRBV7-8 | - | TGTGCCAGCAGCTTAGCTACCGGGGCTAGCACAGATACGCAGTATTTT | CASSLATGASTDTQYF
- | TRBJ1-1 | TRBV28 | - | TGTGCCAGCAGTTCCCGACAGGCCCGTGGCACTGAAGCTTTCTTT | CASSSRQARGTEAFF
- | TRBJ1-6 | TRBV10-1 | - | TGCGCCAGCACCTTAGTTTCAGGGGATAATTCACCCCTCCACTTT | CASTLVSGDNSPLHF
once | TRBJ1-2 | TRBV5-1 | - | TGCGCCAGCAGCTCTGACAGGCTAGCTAACTATGGCTACACCTTC | CASSSDRLANYGYTF
- | TRBJ2-1 | TRBV30 | - | TGTGCCTGGGGGGACCTTGAGCAGTTCTTC | CAWGDLEQFF
- | TRBJ1-2 | TRBV30 | TRBD1 | TGTGCCTGGAGCCCACAGGGGGCTCGTGGCTACACCTTC | CAWSPQGARGYTF
- | TRBJ2-2 | TRBV7-3 | TRBD1 | TGTGCCAGCAGCTCGGACAGGGTTGGCGGGGAGCTGTTTTTT | CASSSDRVGGELFF
- | TRBJ2-7 | TRBV10-1 | - | TGCGCCAGCAGTAAAGACTCCTCCTACGAGCAGTACTTC | CASSKDSSYEQYF
- | TRBJ2-2 | TRBV5-4 | TRBD2 | TGTGCCAGCAGCTTGTATGTGGCGGGGGGGCCCGGGGAGCTGTTTTTT | CASSLYVAGGPGELFF
- | TRBJ1-1 | TRBV9 | - | TGTGCCAGCAGCGTCCGCCGGAACACTGAAGCTTTCTTT | CASSVRRNTEAFF
- | TRBJ2-7 | TRBV11-2 | TRBD2 | TGTGCCAGCAGCTTAGGACTAGCGGACCTCTACGAGCAGTACTTC | CASSLGLADLYEQYF
- | TRBJ2-3 | TRBV29-1 | - | TGCAGCGTTGAAGGAGGACGTCCTAGCACAGATACGCAGTATTTT | CSVEGGRPSTDTQYF
- | TRBJ2-2 | TRBV30 | - | TGTGCCTGGAGTGTTCCCAGGGTGATAGCCGGGGAGCTGTTTTTT | CAWSVPRVIAGELFF
- | TRBJ1-1 | TRBV7-2 | - | TGTGCCAGCAGCTTGGGGCCGATTGTGAACACTGAAGCTTTCTTT | CASSLGPIVNTEAFF
- | TRBJ2-6 | TRBV4-1 | - | TGCGCCAGCAGCCATGCGGGGATGGTCTCTGGGGCCAACGTCCTGACTTTC | CASSHAGMVSGANVLTF
once | TRBJ2-2 | TRBV18 | - | TGTGCCAGCTTACGTCGTGGAGGGCCAGCGAACACCGGGGAGCTGTTTTTT | CASLRRGGPANTGELFF
- | TRBJ1-3 | TRBV5-4 | - | TGTGCCAGCAGCTTACAGGGCTTAAACTCTGGAAACACCATATATTTT | CASSLQGLNSGNTIYF
- | TRBJ1-1 | TRBV28 | - | TGTGCCAGCAGTTTATCCGAGGGGGTAAATGCTTTCTTT | CASSLSEGVNAFF
once | TRBJ1-2 | TRBV27 | - | TGTGCCAGCAGTTTCCTGCCAGGGCAAAGGTCCTATGGCTACACCTTC | CASSFLPGQRSYGYTF
once | TRBJ2-3 | TRBV10-3 | TRBD1 | TGTGCCATCAGTCCCGGGACAGGGGAATATACGCAGTATTTT | CAISPGTGEYTQYF
- | TRBJ2-3 | TRBV2 | TRBD2 | TGTGCCAGCAGGGTGACTAGCGGGGCCCCCTTGGCGCAGTATTTT | CASRVTSGAPLAQYF
- | TRBJ1-1 | TRBV5-1 | - | TGCGCCAGCAGCCCAAAAATCGGGGGTAGTACTGAAGCTTTCTTT | CASSPKIGGSTEAFF
- | TRBJ1-1 | TRBV6-1 | - | TGTGCCAGCAGTGTGGTCGGGGGGAGGACTGAAGCTTTCTTT | CASSVVGGRTEAFF
- | TRBJ1-2 | TRBV19 | - | TGTGCCAGTAGGTCCCCCGGGTCTAACTATGGCTACACCTTC | CASRSPGSNYGYTF
- | TRBJ2-3 | TRBV5-1 | TRBD2 | TGCGCCAGCAGCTTACGACTAGCGGGAAGCACAGATACGCAGTATTTT | CASSLRLAGSTDTQYF
- | TRBJ2-3 | TRBV7-9 | - | TGTGCCAGCAGCCCGGGGGGACAGACTCGGGGTACGCAGTATTTT | CASSPGGQTRGTQYF
- | TRBJ1-1 | TRBV7-8 | TRBD1 | TGTGCCAGCAGCCCCGGACAGGGGAACACTGAAGCTTTCTTT | CASSPGQGNTEAFF
- | TRBJ2-7 | TRBV2 | - | TGTGCCAGCAGTGAACAGTTAGCCTACGAGCAGTACTTC | CASSEQLAYEQYF
- | TRBJ2-1 | TRBV5-1 | - | TGCGCCAGTTATAAGGACTGGACAGTCTCCTACAATGAGCAGTTCTTC | CASYKDWTVSYNEQFF
- | TRBJ2-5 | TRBV11-2 | TRBD2 | TGTGCCAGCAGCTTAAGCCCAACTAGCGGGCGAGGGGAGACCCAGTACTTC | CASSLSPTSGRGETQYF
- | TRBJ1-2 | TRBV19 | - | TGTGCCAGTAGTATCCGGGCAGTAACGGGCTACACCTTC | CASSIRAVTGYTF
- | TRBJ2-7 | TRBV6-5 | TRBD1 | TGTGCCAGCAGTAGGGACAGGGGGCTCTACGAGCAGTACTTC | CASSRDRGLYEQYF
- | TRBJ1-3 | TRBV28 | - | TGTGCCAGCAGCACATCCTTGGGGACTCGCTCTGGAAACACCATATATTTT | CASSTSLGTRSGNTIYF
- | TRBJ2-5 | TRBV7-6 | - | TGTGCCAGCAGCTTAGAGTCCCCGCCGGGGGAGACCCAGTACTTC | CASSLESPPGETQYF
- | TRBJ1-5 | TRBV5-1 | - | TGCGCCAGCAGCACCGGCGCGGGGCTAGATCAGCCCCAGCATTTT | CASSTGAGLDQPQHF
- | TRBJ1-2 | TRBV19 | - | TGTGCCAGTAGCTCAAGGGGATATGGCTACACCTTC | CASSSRGYGYTF
- | TRBJ1-2 | TRBV5-2 | - | TGTGCCAGCAAGAGGAGCCGAGTACGAAAGACCTATGGCTACACCTTC | CASKRSRVRKTYGYTF
- | TRBJ2-1 | TRBV7-9 | TRBD2 | TGTGCCAGCAGCTTAGCGCGAGCGGGGGGCTACAATGAGCAGTTCTTC | CASSLARAGGYNEQFF